This T cell receptor beta chain comes out of a study of cytotoxic CD8 clonotypes in ibrutinib-treated CLL. Assay: immunoSEQ multiplex PCR; the TCRdb copy retains only in-frame clones and omits some. The sample includes over 200,000 clones, around 75% seen only once; the top ten take about 6.4%. Trimming removed 7 bases at V and 2 bases at J, with 11 bases between. The germline V gene has CDR1 SGHTA and CDR2 FQGNSA. CDR3 length: 13 amino acids. This specimen was PBMCs, taken after 12 months of ibrutinib treatment. The TCR sequence derives from a human donor with chronic lymphocytic leukemia. The rearrangement links TRBV7-2 to TRBJ1-2; D is uncertain. As DNA, the CDR3 is TGTGCCAGCACCTGGGGAGGGAACTATGGCTACACCTTC. Protein: CASTWGGNYGYTF.